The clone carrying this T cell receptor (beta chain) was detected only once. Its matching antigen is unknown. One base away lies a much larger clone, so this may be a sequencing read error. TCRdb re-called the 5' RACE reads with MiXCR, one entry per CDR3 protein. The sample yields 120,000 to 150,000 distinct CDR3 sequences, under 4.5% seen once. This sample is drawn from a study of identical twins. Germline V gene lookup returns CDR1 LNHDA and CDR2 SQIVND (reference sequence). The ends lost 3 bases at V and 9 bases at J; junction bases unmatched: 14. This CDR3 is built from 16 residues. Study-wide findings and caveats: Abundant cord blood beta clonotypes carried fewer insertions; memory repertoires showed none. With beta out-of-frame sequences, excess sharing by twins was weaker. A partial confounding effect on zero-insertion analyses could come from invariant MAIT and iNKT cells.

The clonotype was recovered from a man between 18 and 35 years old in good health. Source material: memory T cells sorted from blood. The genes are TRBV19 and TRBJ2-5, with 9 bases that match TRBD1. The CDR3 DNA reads TGTGCCAGTAGTATGAGGGGACAGGGATCGCCGGAGGCCCAGTACTTC. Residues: CASSMRGQGSPEAQYF.